This T cell receptor beta chain is from a study of blood T cell repertoires in COVID-19. Original analysis: Estimation of nucleated cell counts relied on the amplification of reference gene primers. Only in-frame clones appear in the TCRdb table, and some are missing; sequencing was by immunoSEQ multiplex PCR. The DNA was the basis for D and trimming; V, J and clone size are from that table. The sample lists approximately 110,000 clones, 81% occurring once. This clone was seen only once. The CDR3 is 16 residues long. Trimming stripped 9 bases from V and 3 bases from J, with 23 bases between. CDR1 SGHRS and CDR2 YFSETQ come from the germline V gene.

The clonotype originates from a man aged 50 to 59 with acute or convalescent COVID-19. Material for sequencing was peripheral blood. The chain is built from TRBV5-1 and TRBJ2-3; D is possibly TRBD1 (6 bases). CDR3: CANHQGPYSRTDTQYF. CDR3 coding DNA: TGCGCCAACCACCAGGGGCCCTATTCACGTACAGATACGCAGTATTTT.